The clone carrying this T cell receptor (beta chain) showed up just a few times. Germline trimming cut 2 bases from V and 4 bases from J; bases unmatched to any gene: 7. Per germline, CDR1 MNHEY and CDR2 SVGEGT. The CDR3 consists of 15 residues. This specimen belongs to a study of human T cells and chemical hapten exposure. The overall study: Per-sample TCR yield variation was attributed mainly to small pooled library volume differences.

Noted time point: patch test 3, about 24 weeks after DPC sensitization. The treatment was: therapeutic diphenylcyclopropenone sensitization with weekly scalp DPC. TCRdb ran MiXCR on the RACE reads and lists one entry per CDR3 protein. The table includes about 160,000 distinct CDR3 sequences, around 30% detected once. This clonotype was obtained from a woman in her late teens or twenties with alopecia areata. Some clones in this sample may be carry-over from other donors' samples. This chain links TRBV6-2 or TRBV6-3 with TRBJ1-2, with 7 bases matching TRBD1. Sequencing was performed on whole blood, taken in connection with sensitization to the hapten diphenylcyclopropenone (DPC). The CDR3 sequence: CASSYEGARIYGYTF. In DNA form, the CDR3 reads TGTGCCAGCAGTTACGAGGGGGCGCGTATCTATGGCTACACCTTC.